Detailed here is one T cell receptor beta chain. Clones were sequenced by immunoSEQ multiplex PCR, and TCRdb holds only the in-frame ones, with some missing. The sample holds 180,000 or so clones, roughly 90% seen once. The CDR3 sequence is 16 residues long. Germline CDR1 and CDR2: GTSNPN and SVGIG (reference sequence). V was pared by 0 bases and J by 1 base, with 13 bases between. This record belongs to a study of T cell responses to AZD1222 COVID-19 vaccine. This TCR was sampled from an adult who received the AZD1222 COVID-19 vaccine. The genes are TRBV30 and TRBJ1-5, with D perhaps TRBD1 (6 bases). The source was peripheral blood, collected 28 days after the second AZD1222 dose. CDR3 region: CAWSVKGHLSNQPQHF. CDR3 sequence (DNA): TGTGCCTGGAGTGTAAAGGGACACCTAAGCAATCAGCCCCAGCATTTT.